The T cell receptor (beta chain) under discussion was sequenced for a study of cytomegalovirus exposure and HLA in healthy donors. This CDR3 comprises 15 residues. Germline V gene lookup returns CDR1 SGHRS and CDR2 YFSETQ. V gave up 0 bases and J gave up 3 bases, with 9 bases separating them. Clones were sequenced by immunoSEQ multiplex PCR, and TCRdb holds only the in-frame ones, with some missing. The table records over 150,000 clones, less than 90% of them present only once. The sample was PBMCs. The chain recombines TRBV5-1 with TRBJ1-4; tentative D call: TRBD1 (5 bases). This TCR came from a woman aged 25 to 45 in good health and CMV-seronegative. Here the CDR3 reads CASSLESGPNEKLFF. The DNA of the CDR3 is TGCGCCAGCAGCTTGGAGTCGGGACCTAATGAAAAACTGTTTTTT.